A selection of T cell receptor beta chains follows, all from one sample in a study of shared clonotypes between healthy human individuals. Sequencing was performed with immunoSEQ multiplex PCR; in TCRdb, only in-frame clones are kept and a portion is missing. The sample carries 2 million to 2.5 million clones, almost 96% recorded once. The material sequenced was naive CD4+ T cells sorted from blood. Receptors originate from a man aged 18 to 30 in good health. CDR3s include the opening cysteine and the closing phenylalanine or tryptophan. D genes are given only for firm matches. A clone size is listed for some rows: how often the clone was seen (once, few, many), or a class if it is expanded.

CDR3aa,CDR3nt,j_gene,d_gene,v_gene,abundance
CASSSPGQVYEKLFF,TGTGCCAGTAGTAGCCCGGGACAGGTGTATGAAAAACTGTTTTTT,TRBJ1-4,TRBD1,TRBV19,-
CASSVEVQGVYEQYF,TGTGCCAGCAGCGTCGAGGTGCAGGGCGTCTACGAGCAGTACTTC,TRBJ2-7,-,TRBV5-5,-
CASSRGTGAPLEAFF,TGTGCCAGCTCACGGGGGACAGGGGCCCCACTTGAAGCTTTCTTT,TRBJ1-1,TRBD1,TRBV18,-
CASSVGTGNANYGYTF,TGTGCCAGTAGTGTTGGGACAGGAAATGCTAACTATGGCTACACCTTC,TRBJ1-2,TRBD1,TRBV19,-
CASSLGAGLGEQFF,TGTGCCAGCAGCTTAGGAGCTGGGCTTGGTGAGCAGTTCTTC,TRBJ2-1,-,TRBV11-2,-
CASSIPGTPRYGYTF,TGTGCCAGTAGTATACCCGGGACACCACGGTACGGCTACACCTTC,TRBJ1-2,-,TRBV19,-
CASSLEAPEQYF,TGTGCCAGCAGCTTAGAGGCGCCCGAGCAGTACTTC,TRBJ2-7,-,TRBV7-9,-
CASSVTGSSYEQYF,TGTGCCAGCAGTGTTACAGGGAGCTCCTACGAGCAGTACTTC,TRBJ2-7,-,TRBV2,once
CASSPGTTSSYEQYF,TGTGCCAGCAGCCCCGGGACTACAAGCTCCTACGAGCAGTACTTC,TRBJ2-7,TRBD2,TRBV5-5,-
CASRRQGSSEAFF,TGTGCCAGCAGACGACAGGGCTCTTCCGAAGCTTTCTTT,TRBJ1-1,TRBD1,TRBV5-4,-
CASSASPIGAVTDTQYF,TGTGCCAGCAGTGCCTCGCCCATAGGGGCCGTCACAGATACGCAGTATTTT,TRBJ2-3,-,TRBV6-1,-
CASSLGTGGNEKLFF,TGTGCCAGCAGCTTAGGGACAGGGGGCAATGAAAAACTGTTTTTT,TRBJ1-4,TRBD1,TRBV11-2,-
CSVGQGYTEAFF,TGCAGCGTTGGTCAGGGCTACACTGAAGCTTTCTTT,TRBJ1-1,-,TRBV29-1,-
CAITGGSTDTQYF,TGTGCCATCACGGGGGGTTCCACAGATACGCAGTATTTT,TRBJ2-3,TRBD2,TRBV10-3,-
CASAKRWRGYEQYF,TGTGCCAGCGCAAAGAGGTGGCGGGGGTACGAGCAGTACTTC,TRBJ2-7,TRBD2,TRBV6-5,-
CAIKAEELYTGELFF,TGTGCCATCAAAGCTGAGGAACTTTACACCGGGGAGCTGTTTTTT,TRBJ2-2,-,TRBV10-3,once
CASSPRNLLGPAYEQYF,TGTGCCAGCTCACCGAGGAATCTCCTAGGTCCCGCCTACGAGCAGTACTTC,TRBJ2-7,-,TRBV18,-
CASSPRPGDIEQYF,TGTGCCAGCAGCCCCCGCCCGGGAGACATCGAGCAGTACTTC,TRBJ2-7,-,TRBV9,-
CASSLLRLGTGGADEQYF,TGTGCCAGCAGTTTATTACGTTTGGGGACAGGGGGCGCAGACGAGCAGTACTTC,TRBJ2-7,TRBD1,TRBV28,-
CASSLGTEGNTIYF,TGTGCCAGCAGCTTAGGGACTGAAGGAAACACCATATATTTT,TRBJ1-3,-,TRBV7-9,-
CASSLGWGYTF,TGTGCTAGCAGCTTAGGGTGGGGCTACACCTTC,TRBJ1-2,-,TRBV7-7,-
CARRGTKNIQYF,TGTGCTAGAAGGGGGACCAAAAACATTCAGTACTTC,TRBJ2-4,-,TRBV30,-
CASRKGGPTTGLDNEQYF,TGTGCCAGCAGGAAGGGGGGCCCAACCACAGGACTAGATAACGAGCAGTACTTC,TRBJ2-7,-,TRBV5-4,-
CASSGTGDTEAFF,TGTGCCAGCAGCGGGACAGGGGACACTGAAGCTTTCTTT,TRBJ1-1,TRBD1,TRBV2,once
CASSLEGRSNQPQHF,TGTGCCAGCAGTTTAGAGGGACGTAGCAATCAGCCCCAGCATTTT,TRBJ1-5,-,TRBV27,-
CASSAFSTDTQYF,TGCGCCAGCAGTGCCTTTAGCACAGATACGCAGTATTTT,TRBJ2-3,-,TRBV10-1,-
CSARAPQGDTYNEQFF,TGCAGCGCCCGAGCCCCTCAGGGGGATACCTACAATGAGCAGTTCTTC,TRBJ2-1,TRBD1,TRBV29-1,-
CASSVVGSVGAGYNEQFF,TGTGCCAGCAGCGTAGTTGGGAGCGTCGGAGCAGGCTACAATGAGCAGTTCTTC,TRBJ2-1,-,TRBV9,-
CASSLFGASTDTQYF,TGTGCCAGCAGTTTATTCGGGGCAAGCACAGATACGCAGTATTTT,TRBJ2-3,-,TRBV27,-
CASRKAVEQYF,TGTGCCAGCAGGAAGGCAGTCGAGCAGTACTTC,TRBJ2-7,-,TRBV6-1,-
CALGQGLHTQYF,TGTGCCCTGGGACAGGGCCTACATACGCAGTATTTT,TRBJ2-3,TRBD1,TRBV30,-
CASSELRDTQYF,TGTGCCAGCAGCGAACTGAGGGATACGCAGTATTTT,TRBJ2-3,-,TRBV9,once
CASSFLGAPNNEQFF,TGTGCCAGCAGCTTTTTGGGGGCCCCTAACAATGAGCAGTTCTTC,TRBJ2-1,-,TRBV7-9,-
CATSRDPGPGNIQYF,TGTGCCACCAGCAGAGATCCGGGTCCCGGGAACATTCAGTACTTC,TRBJ2-4,-,TRBV15,-
CAISGRGAGFQETQYF,TGTGCCATCAGTGGTCGAGGGGCGGGATTTCAAGAGACCCAGTACTTC,TRBJ2-5,-,TRBV10-3,-
CASSSWTSVTGELFF,TGCGCCAGCAGCTCCTGGACTAGTGTAACCGGGGAGCTGTTTTTT,TRBJ2-2,TRBD2,TRBV5-1,-
CASSLSGSFYEQYF,TGTGCCAGCAGCTTATCCGGATCCTTTTACGAGCAGTACTTC,TRBJ2-7,-,TRBV11-2,-
CASSTLPPGEQYF,TGTGCCAGCAGTACCCTCCCCCCCGGCGAGCAGTACTTC,TRBJ2-7,-,TRBV28,-
CASSLGATVLAKNIQYF,TGCGCCAGCAGCTTGGGAGCTACAGTCCTAGCCAAAAACATTCAGTACTTC,TRBJ2-4,-,TRBV5-1,-
CASSFYSLNEKLFF,TGCGCCAGCAGCTTTTACAGTCTTAATGAAAAACTGTTTTTT,TRBJ1-4,-,TRBV5-1,-